This entry lists 23 T cell receptor beta chains sequenced from one sample in a study of CD8+CD57+ T cells in acquired aplastic anemia. Genomic DNA, serving as template, underwent TCR beta VDJ and CDR3 profiling. TCRdb analysed the reads with MiXCR anew, one entry per CDR3 protein. The profile covers 150,000 or so distinct CDR3 sequences, with about three fifths appearing a single time and about 50% taken by the ten largest. Material for sequencing was sorted CD4+, CD8+, or CD8+CD57+ T cells (not recorded which) from PBMCs. All receptors come from a human donor in good health.

This clonotype turned up a few times. This chain uses TRBV5-6 with TRBJ1-6, with D possibly TRBD1 on 6 matching bases. V lost 4 bases, J lost 6 bases, and 17 bases lay in between. Germline CDR1 is SGHDT and CDR2 is YYEEEE. CDR3 size: 16 residues. The CDR3 bases are TGTGCCAGCAGCACCCCCTCTGGACAGAGTAATTCACCCCTCCACTTT. Residues: CASSTPSGQSNSPLHF.

The CDR3 sequence: CASSLGQGQGAESPLHF. DNA for the CDR3: TGTGCCAGCAGCTTAGGACAGGGACAGGGGGCTGAATCACCCCTCCACTTT. The genes are TRBV7-3 and TRBJ1-6; 12 positions match TRBD1. This CDR3 is 17 amino acids long. With 2 bases clipped from V and 10 bases from J, the junction kept 9 bases outside the gene matches. Germline V gene sequence: CDR1 SGHTA, CDR2 FQGTGA.

This clonotype was seen only a few times. The rearrangement joins TRBV29-1 to TRBJ1-2, with 9 nucleotides matching TRBD1. The CDR3 is made up of 14 amino acids. J was trimmed by 7 bases and V by 6 bases; bases with no gene match: 12. Germline CDR1 SQVTM, CDR2 ANQGSEA. The CDR3 sequence is CSVVTGGSLFGYTF. CDR3 bases: TGCAGCGTCGTAACAGGGGGCTCTTTGTTTGGCTACACCTTC. The full variable domain, completed using reference TRBV29-1 and TRBJ1-2, is SAVISQKPSRDICQRGTSLTIQCQVDSQVTMMFWYRQQPGQSLTLIATANQGSEATYESGFVIDKFPISRPNLTFSTLTVSNMSPEDSSIYLCSVVTGGSLFGYTFGSGTRLTVV.

This clonotype was seen a handful of times. In DNA, the CDR3 is TGCAGTGCTAGAGACCCCCCTTCCAGTCCGGGAGGCTACACCTTC. It encodes CSARDPPSSPGGYTF. The chain couples TRBV20-1 to TRBJ1-2; no reliable D call. Germline assignment: CDR1 DFQATT and CDR2 SNEGSKA (reference sequence). With 0 bases removed from V and 8 bases from J, the gap between germline ends came to 19 bases. This CDR3 region has 15 residues.

This chain links TRBV6-5 with TRBJ1-1; TRBD1 matches 10 bases. The V gene end was trimmed by 5 bases and the J gene end by 11 bases; junction bases not matched to a gene: 8. In germline, CDR1 is MNHEY, CDR2 SVGAGI. This CDR3 region has 13 residues. The CDR3, as DNA: TGTGCCAGCAGTACCGGACAGGGGGTTGAGGCTTTCTTT. Its protein product is CASSTGQGVEAFF.

V is TRBV5-8 and J is TRBJ1-2; perhaps TRBD1 as D (5 bases). Germline-derived CDR1 and CDR2 are SGHTS and YDEGEE. The V and J ends lost 7 bases and 0 bases respectively, with 10 bases between them. The CDR3 totals 13 residues. CDR3 amino acids: CASSLGANYGYTF. The CDR3 DNA is TGTGCCAGCTCTTTGGGGGCTAACTATGGCTACACCTTC. The full variable domain, its missing parts supplied by reference TRBV5-8 and TRBJ1-2, is EAGVTQSPTHLIKTRGQQATLRCSPISGHTSVYWYQQALGLGLQFLLWYDEGEERNRGNFPPRFSGRQFPNYSSELNVNALELEDSALYLCASSLGANYGYTFGSGTRLTVV.

The chain is built from TRBV20-1 and TRBJ2-7; TRBD2 is a possible D gene (6 bases). Trimming cost V 3 bases and J 3 bases, with 12 bases left between them. The CDR3 consists of 13 residues. Germline CDR1 and CDR2: DFQATT and SNEGSKA (reference sequence). The DNA of the CDR3 is TGCAGTGCTAGGGCTAGCGTTAACTACGAGCAGTACTTC. This sequence encodes CSARASVNYEQYF.

A remark on this clonotype: Because the CDR3 is missing its conserved closing phenylalanine or tryptophan, this is likely a read error. The rearrangement joins TRBV20-1 to TRBJ1-6, with 9 bases identical to TRBD1. CDR1 DFQATT and CDR2 SNEGSKA come from the germline V gene (reference sequence). CDR3 length: 16 amino acids. Losses at the gene ends were 0 bases for V and 7 bases for J; bases not matched to a gene: 7. The DNA of the CDR3 is TGCAGTGCTAGAGATAGTGTAGGACAGGGGAATTCACCCCTCCACTCT. This codes for CSARDSVGQGNSPLHS.

Many counts were recorded for this clonotype. The V gene is TRBV9, the J gene TRBJ1-3; maybe TRBD1 (6 bases). Trimming shortened V by 4 bases and J by 0 bases, and 11 bases separated the two germline ends. Germline CDR1 and CDR2: SGDLS and YYNGEE. CDR3 size: 15 residues. The CDR3 DNA reads as TGTGCCAGCAGCACCGGGGGGGCCTCTGGAAACACCATATATTTT. This encodes CASSTGGASGNTIYF.

The chain carries TRBV15 and TRBJ1-5; D uncertain. This CDR3 is 13 amino acids long. Deletions cut 1 base from V and 9 bases from J, with 10 bases between. Germline lookup yields CDR1 LNHNV and CDR2 YYDKDF (reference sequence). The CDR3 reads CATSRVQVMPQHF. For the CDR3, the DNA is TGTGCCACCAGCAGAGTCCAGGTTATGCCCCAGCATTTT.

This clonotype was seen a single time. At one end, the junction sequence differs from germline, possibly due to a read error. This chain uses TRBV7-9 with TRBJ2-3, with 11 bases lining up with TRBD2. The CDR3 is made up of 18 amino acids. The germline gives CDR1 SEHNR, CDR2 FQNEAQ (reference sequence). The CDR3 loop reads CASSSVAGGLPLLDTQCF. The CDR3 DNA follows: TGTGCCAGCAGCTCTGTAGCGGGAGGGCTGCCATTGTTGGATACGCAGTGCTTT. Together with reference TRBV7-9 and TRBJ2-3, the CDR3 gives the full variable domain: DTGVSQNPRHKITKRGQNVTFRCDPISEHNRLYWYRQTLGQGPEFLTYFQNEAQLEKSRLLSDRFSAERPKGSFSTLEIQRTEQGDSAMYLCASSSVAGGLPLLDTQCFGPGTRLTVL.

This chain's CDR3 is CASSMKAGVRFGQYF. The CDR3 bases are TGTGCCAGTAGTATGAAAGCCGGGGTTCGTTTCGGGCAGTACTTC. The J gene is TRBJ2-7, the V gene TRBV19, with a possible D match to TRBD2 (5 bases). The length of the CDR3 is 15 residues. CDR1 is LNHDA, CDR2 SQIVND, per germline (reference sequence). The V gene lost 3 bases and the J gene lost 9 bases, with 21 bases spanning the gap.

As concerns this clonotype: The CDR3 carries no conserved terminal phenylalanine or tryptophan, so it likely arises from a read error. The J gene is TRBJ1-5, the V gene TRBV7-8, with D possibly matching TRBD1 (6 bases). Trimming removed 5 bases at V and 0 bases at J, with 14 bases between. The CDR3 runs 16 residues. Germline V CDR1 and CDR2: SGHVS, FQNEAQ. Written as DNA, the CDR3 is TGTGCCAGCAGCCATAACAGGGAGCCTAGCAATCAGCCCCAGCATTCT. It specifies CASSHNREPSNQPQHS.

The chain joins TRBV2 to TRBJ1-1; D possibly corresponds to TRBD1 (5 bases). CDR1 and CDR2 from the germline V gene are SNHLY and FYNNEI. The V end was cut by 5 bases, the J end by 11 bases, with 18 bases between. The CDR3 runs 13 residues. The CDR3 sequence: CASSNPTGGGAFF. The CDR3 bases are TGTGCCAGCAGTAACCCCACGGGCGGGGGGGCTTTCTTT.

The genes are TRBV12-3 or TRBV12-4 and TRBJ2-3; 11 bases align to TRBD1. The V and J ends lost 4 bases and 3 bases, in that order; junction bases with no gene match: 3. This CDR3 is built from 15 residues. The CDR3 DNA reads TGTGCCAGCAGTTGGGACAGGGGGGAGACAGATACGCAGTATTTT. Translated: CASSWDRGETDTQYF.

This clonotype came up many times. This chain connects TRBV7-6 to TRBJ2-2; D is tentatively TRBD1 or TRBD2 (6 bases each). The length of the CDR3 is 15 residues. The germline V gene encodes CDR1 SGHVS and CDR2 FNYEAQ. The ends were cut back, 5 bases at V and 6 bases at J, with 16 bases in the middle. DNA of the CDR3: TGTGCCAGCAGCCCCGGGATGGGGGGCTCCGGGGAGCTGTTTTTT. Translating it yields CASSPGMGGSGELFF.

This clonotype appeared once. V gene TRBV7-2 combines with J gene TRBJ2-2, with 7 bases fitting TRBD1. CDR1 and CDR2 from the germline V gene are SGHTA and FQGNSA. This CDR3 has 16 amino acids. Trimming took 5 bases from V and 1 from J; bases not matched to a gene: 7. The CDR3 DNA reads as TGTGCCAGCAGCCCCACAGGGGTCCAGAACACCGGGGAGCTGTTTTTT. It specifies CASSPTGVQNTGELFF.

This clonotype was seen ten or more times. V is TRBV4-3 and J is TRBJ2-7; TRBD2 is a possible D gene (5 bases). V was clipped by 0 bases and J by 3 bases, with 6 bases between them. The CDR3 has 13 residues. Germline-derived CDR1 and CDR2 are LGHNA and YSLEER. The CDR3 here is CASSQDRGYEQYF. DNA of the CDR3: TGCGCCAGCAGCCAAGATCGGGGCTACGAGCAGTACTTC.

This sequence joins TRBV29-1 and TRBJ2-1, with D tentatively TRBD1 (6 bases). Germline CDR1 and CDR2: SQVTM and ANQGSEA. Trimming took 3 bases from V and 6 from J, leaving 15 bases between them. This CDR3 region has 14 residues. CDR3 nucleotide sequence: TGCAGCGTTGAGGAAACAGGGACGGTCAATGAGCAGTTCTTC. Its protein product is CSVEETGTVNEQFF.

The rearrangement links TRBV5-1 to TRBJ2-1; 13 bases are a match to TRBD2. CDR1 is SGHRS, CDR2 YFSETQ, per germline. The CDR3 has 15 amino acids. Trimming at V came to 4 bases and at J to 10 bases, leaving 8 bases not matched to a gene. CDR3 protein: CASSIIGLAGVEQFF. CDR3 nucleotide sequence: TGCGCCAGCAGCATTATCGGACTAGCGGGAGTAGAGCAGTTCTTC.

The V call is TRBV10-3, the J call TRBJ2-5, with D possibly being TRBD2 (6 bases). The length of the CDR3 is 11 residues. V was trimmed by 2 bases and J by 13 bases, leaving 11 bases between them. Per germline, CDR1 ENHRY and CDR2 SYGVKD. The CDR3 sequence is CAISEGGFRYF. Written as DNA, the CDR3 is TGTGCCATCAGTGAGGGAGGGTTCCGGTACTTC.

This clonotype was observed many times. The chain employs TRBV27 and TRBJ2-7; D gene unclear. The V gene's germline CDR1 is MNHEY and CDR2 SMNVEV (reference sequence). This CDR3 comprises 13 residues. The ends were cut back, 6 bases at V and 5 bases at J, with 14 bases in the middle. CDR3 residues: CASSLLREDEQYF. CDR3 nucleotides: TGTGCCAGCAGCCTCCTCCGAGAGGACGAGCAGTACTTC.

This clonotype was seen a handful of times. This sequence joins TRBV15 and TRBJ1-6, with 7 positions matching TRBD1. CDR1 LNHNV and CDR2 YYDKDF come from the germline V gene (reference sequence). V shed 1 base and J 6 bases; nucleotides not matched to a gene: 9. The CDR3 is 17 residues long. The CDR3 DNA reads as TGTGCCACCAGCAGAGCCAGGGGGGGTTCTGCTAATTCACCCCTCCACTTT. Encoded protein: CATSRARGGSANSPLHF. The whole variable domain, remainder taken from reference TRBV15 and TRBJ1-6, is DAMVIQNPRYQVTQFGKPVTLSCSQTLNHNVMYWYQQKSSQAPKLLFHYYDKDFNNEADTPDNFQSRRPNTSFCFLDIRSPGLGDTAMYLCATSRARGGSANSPLHFGNGTRLTVT.